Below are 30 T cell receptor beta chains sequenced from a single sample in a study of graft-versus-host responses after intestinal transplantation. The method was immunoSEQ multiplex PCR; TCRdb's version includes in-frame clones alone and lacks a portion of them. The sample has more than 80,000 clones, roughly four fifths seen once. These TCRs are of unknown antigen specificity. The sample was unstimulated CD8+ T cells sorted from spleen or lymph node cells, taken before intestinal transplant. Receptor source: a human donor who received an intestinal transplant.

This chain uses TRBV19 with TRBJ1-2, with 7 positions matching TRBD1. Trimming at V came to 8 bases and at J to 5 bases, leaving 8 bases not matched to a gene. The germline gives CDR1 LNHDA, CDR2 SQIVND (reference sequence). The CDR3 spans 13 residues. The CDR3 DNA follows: TGTGCCAGTTCGTGGGACAGTGGGTATGGCTACACCTTC. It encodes CASSWDSGYGYTF. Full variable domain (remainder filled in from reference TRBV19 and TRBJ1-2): DGGITQSPKYLFRKEGQNVTLSCEQNLNHDAMYWYRQDPGQGLRLIYYSQIVNDFQKGDIAEGYSVSREKKESFPLTVTSAQKNPTAFYLCASSWDSGYGYTFGSGTRLTVV.

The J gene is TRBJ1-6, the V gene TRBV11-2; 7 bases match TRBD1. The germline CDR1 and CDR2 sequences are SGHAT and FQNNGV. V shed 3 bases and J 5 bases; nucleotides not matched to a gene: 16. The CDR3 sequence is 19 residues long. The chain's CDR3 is CASSFPPQGGPWNNSPLHF. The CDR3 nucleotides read TGTGCCAGCAGCTTCCCCCCTCAGGGGGGCCCCTGGAATAATTCACCCCTCCACTTT.

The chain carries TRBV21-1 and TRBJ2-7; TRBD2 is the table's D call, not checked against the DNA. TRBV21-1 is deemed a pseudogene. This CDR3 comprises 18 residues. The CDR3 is CASSKEGSGGAKSHEQYF. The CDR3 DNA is TGTGCCAGCAGCAAAGAGGGTAGCGGGGGGGCGAAAAGCCACGAGCAGTACTTC.

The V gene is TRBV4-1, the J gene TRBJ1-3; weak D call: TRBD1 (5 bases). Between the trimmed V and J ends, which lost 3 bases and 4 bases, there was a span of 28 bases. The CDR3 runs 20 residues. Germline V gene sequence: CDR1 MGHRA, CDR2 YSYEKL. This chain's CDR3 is CASSHLRPLTPLTAGNTIYF. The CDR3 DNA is TGCGCCAGCAGCCACCTTCGCCCCCTAACCCCCTTGACAGCCGGAAACACCATATATTTT.

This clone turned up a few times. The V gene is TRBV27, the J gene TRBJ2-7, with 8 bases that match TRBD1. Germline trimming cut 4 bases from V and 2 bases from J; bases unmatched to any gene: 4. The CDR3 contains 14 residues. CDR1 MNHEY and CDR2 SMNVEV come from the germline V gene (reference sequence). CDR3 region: CASSSGQATYEQYF. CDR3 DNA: TGTGCCAGCAGTTCGGGACAGGCCACCTACGAGCAGTACTTC.

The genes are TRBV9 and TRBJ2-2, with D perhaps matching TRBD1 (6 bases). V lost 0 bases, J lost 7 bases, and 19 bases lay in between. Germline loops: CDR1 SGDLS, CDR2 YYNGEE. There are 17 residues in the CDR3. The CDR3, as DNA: TGTGCCAGCAGCGTAGTATTGGGGCCCCTCAGGGGCGGGGAGCTGTTTTTT. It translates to CASSVVLGPLRGGELFF. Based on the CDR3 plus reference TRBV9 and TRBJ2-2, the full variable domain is DSGVTQTPKHLITATGQRVTLRCSPRSGDLSVYWYQQSLDQGLQFLIQYYNGEERAKGNILERFSAQQFPDLHSELNLSSLELGDSALYFCASSVVLGPLRGGELFFGEGSRLTVL.

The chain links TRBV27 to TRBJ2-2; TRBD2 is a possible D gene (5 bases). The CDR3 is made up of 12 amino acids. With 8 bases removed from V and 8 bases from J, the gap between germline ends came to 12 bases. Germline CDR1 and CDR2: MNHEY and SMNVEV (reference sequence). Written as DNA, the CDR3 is TGTGCCAGCGGCCCTAGGAGGGGGGAGCTGTTTTTT. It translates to CASGPRRGELFF.

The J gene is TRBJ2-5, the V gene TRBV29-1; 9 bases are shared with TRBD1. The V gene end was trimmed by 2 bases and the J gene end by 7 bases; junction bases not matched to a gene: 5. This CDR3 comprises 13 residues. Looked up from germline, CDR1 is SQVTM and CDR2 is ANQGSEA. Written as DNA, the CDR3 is TGCAGCGTTGAAACGGGACAGGGAACGACCCAGTACTTC. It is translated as CSVETGQGTTQYF. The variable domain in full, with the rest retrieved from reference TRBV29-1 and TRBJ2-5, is SAVISQKPSRDICQRGTSLTIQCQVDSQVTMMFWYRQQPGQSLTLIATANQGSEATYESGFVIDKFPISRPNLTFSTLTVSNMSPEDSSIYLCSVETGQGTTQYFGPGTRLLVL.

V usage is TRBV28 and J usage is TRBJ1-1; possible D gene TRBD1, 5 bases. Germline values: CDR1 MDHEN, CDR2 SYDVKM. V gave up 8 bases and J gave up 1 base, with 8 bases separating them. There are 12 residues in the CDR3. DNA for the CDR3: TGTGCCAGCGGACACAGGAACACTGAAGCTTTCTTT. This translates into CASGHRNTEAFF.

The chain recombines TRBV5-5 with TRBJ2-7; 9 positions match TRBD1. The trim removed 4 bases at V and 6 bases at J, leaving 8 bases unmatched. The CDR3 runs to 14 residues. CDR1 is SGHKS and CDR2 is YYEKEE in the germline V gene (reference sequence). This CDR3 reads CASSQRTGELEQYF. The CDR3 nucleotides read TGTGCCAGCAGCCAAAGGACAGGGGAACTCGAGCAGTACTTC.

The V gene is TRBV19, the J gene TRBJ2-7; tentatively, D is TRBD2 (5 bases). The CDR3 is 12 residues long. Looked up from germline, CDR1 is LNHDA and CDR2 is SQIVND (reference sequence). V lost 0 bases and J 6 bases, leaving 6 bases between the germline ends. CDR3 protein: CASSIDRGEQYF. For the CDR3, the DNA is TGTGCCAGTAGTATAGACCGGGGCGAGCAGTACTTC. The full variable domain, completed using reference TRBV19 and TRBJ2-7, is DGGITQSPKYLFRKEGQNVTLSCEQNLNHDAMYWYRQDPGQGLRLIYYSQIVNDFQKGDIAEGYSVSREKKESFPLTVTSAQKNPTAFYLCASSIDRGEQYFGPGTRLTVT.

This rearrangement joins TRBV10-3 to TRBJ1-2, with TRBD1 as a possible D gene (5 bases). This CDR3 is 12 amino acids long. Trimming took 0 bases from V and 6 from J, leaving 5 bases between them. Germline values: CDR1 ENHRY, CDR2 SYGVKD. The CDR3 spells CAISESGDGYTF. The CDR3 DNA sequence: TGTGCCATCAGTGAGTCGGGGGATGGCTACACCTTC.

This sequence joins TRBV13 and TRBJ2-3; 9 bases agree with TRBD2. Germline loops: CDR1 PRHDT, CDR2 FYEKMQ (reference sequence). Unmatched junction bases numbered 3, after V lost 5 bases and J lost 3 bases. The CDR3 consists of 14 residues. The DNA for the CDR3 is TGTGCCAGCAGCGCGGGACTAGCAACAGATACGCAGTATTTT. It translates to CASSAGLATDTQYF.

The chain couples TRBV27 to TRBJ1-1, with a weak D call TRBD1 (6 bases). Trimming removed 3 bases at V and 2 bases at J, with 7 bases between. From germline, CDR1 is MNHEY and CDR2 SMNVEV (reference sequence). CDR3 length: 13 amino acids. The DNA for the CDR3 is TGTGCCAGCAGTTTGACAGGCAACACTGAAGCTTTCTTT. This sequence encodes CASSLTGNTEAFF.

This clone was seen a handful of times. In DNA, the CDR3 is TGCGCCAGCAGCGAGGAGGGAGTACAAGACAGGGGGCACTACGAGCAGTACTTC. Translating gives CASSEEGVQDRGHYEQYF. The chain recombines TRBV5-1 with TRBJ2-7; 10 positions agree with TRBD1. V was clipped by 4 bases and J by 3 bases; unmatched bases: 16. The germline gives CDR1 SGHRS, CDR2 YFSETQ. The CDR3 length is 18 residues.

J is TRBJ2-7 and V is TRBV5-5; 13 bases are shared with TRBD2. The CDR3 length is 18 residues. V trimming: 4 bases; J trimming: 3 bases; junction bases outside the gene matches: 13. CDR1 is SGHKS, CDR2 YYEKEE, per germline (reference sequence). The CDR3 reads CASSARTSGGPPIYEQYF. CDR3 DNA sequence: TGTGCCAGCAGCGCCCGGACTAGCGGGGGCCCACCTATCTACGAGCAGTACTTC.

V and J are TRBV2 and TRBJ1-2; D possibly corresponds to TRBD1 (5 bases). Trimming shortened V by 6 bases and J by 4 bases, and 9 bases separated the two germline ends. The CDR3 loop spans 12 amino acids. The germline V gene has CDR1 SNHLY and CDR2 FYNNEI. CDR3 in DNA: TGTGCCAGCAGCGACAGCTTCTATGGCTACACCTTC. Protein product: CASSDSFYGYTF. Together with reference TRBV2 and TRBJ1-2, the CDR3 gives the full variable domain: EPEVTQTPSHQVTQMGQEVILRCVPISNHLYFYWYRQILGQKVEFLVSFYNNEISEKSEIFDDQFSVERPDGSNFTLKIRSTKLEDSAMYFCASSDSFYGYTFGSGTRLTVV.

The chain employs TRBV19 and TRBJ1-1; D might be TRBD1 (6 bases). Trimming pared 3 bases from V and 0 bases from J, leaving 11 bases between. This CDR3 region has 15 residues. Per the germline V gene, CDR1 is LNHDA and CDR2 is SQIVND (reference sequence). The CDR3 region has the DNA TGTGCCAGTAGTATCGGCAGGGACATGAACACTGAAGCTTTCTTT. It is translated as CASSIGRDMNTEAFF.

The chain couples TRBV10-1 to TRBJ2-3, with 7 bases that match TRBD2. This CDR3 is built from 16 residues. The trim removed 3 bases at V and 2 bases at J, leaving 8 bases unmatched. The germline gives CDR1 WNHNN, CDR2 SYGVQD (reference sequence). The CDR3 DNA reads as TGCGCCAGCAGTGAAGGACGGGGGGAATACACAGATACGCAGTATTTT. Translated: CASSEGRGEYTDTQYF.

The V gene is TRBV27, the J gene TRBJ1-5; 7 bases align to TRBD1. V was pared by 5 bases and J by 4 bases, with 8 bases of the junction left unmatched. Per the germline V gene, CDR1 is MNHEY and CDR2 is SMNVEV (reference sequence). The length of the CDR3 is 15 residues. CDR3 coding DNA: TGTGCCAGCAGTCGATCAGGGGGAGGGAATCAGCCCCAGCATTTT. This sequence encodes CASSRSGGGNQPQHF.

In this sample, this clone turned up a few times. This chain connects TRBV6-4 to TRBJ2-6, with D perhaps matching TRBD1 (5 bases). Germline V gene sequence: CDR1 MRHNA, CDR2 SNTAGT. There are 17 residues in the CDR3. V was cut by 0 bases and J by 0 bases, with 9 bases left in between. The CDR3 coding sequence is TGTGCCAGCAGTGACTCAGGGGTTAGCTCTGGGGCCAACGTCCTGACTTTC. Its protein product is CASSDSGVSSGANVLTF.

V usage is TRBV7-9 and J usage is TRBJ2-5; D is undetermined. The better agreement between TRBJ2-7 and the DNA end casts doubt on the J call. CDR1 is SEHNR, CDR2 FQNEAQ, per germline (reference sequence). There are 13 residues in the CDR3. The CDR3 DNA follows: TGTGCCAGCAGCTTAGGGCGAACCTACGAGCAGTACTTC. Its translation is CASSLGRTYEQYF.

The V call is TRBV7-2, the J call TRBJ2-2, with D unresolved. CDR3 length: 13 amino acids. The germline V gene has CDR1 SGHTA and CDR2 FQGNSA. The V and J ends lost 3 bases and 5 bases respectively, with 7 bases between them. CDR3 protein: CASSFRLTGELFF. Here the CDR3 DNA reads TGTGCCAGCAGCTTCAGGCTTACCGGGGAGCTGTTTTTT.

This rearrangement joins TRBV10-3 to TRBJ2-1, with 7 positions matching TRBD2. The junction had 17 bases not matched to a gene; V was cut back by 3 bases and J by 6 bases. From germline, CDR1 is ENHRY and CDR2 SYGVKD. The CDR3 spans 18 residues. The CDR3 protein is CAISDRQRWVAGSNEQFF. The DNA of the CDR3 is TGTGCCATCAGTGATAGACAGCGGTGGGTAGCGGGTTCCAATGAGCAGTTCTTC.

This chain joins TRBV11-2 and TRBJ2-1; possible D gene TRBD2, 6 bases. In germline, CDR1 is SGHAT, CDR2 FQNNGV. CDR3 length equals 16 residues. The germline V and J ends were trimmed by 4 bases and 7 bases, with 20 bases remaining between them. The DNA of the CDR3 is TGTGCCAGCAGCTCGTTCTCAGGTAGCGGTCGGAATGAGCAGTTCTTC. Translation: CASSSFSGSGRNEQFF. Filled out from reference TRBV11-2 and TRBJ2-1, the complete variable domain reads EAGVAQSPRYKIIEKRQSVAFWCNPISGHATLYWYQQILGQGPKLLIQFQNNGVVDDSQLPKDRFSAERLKGVDSTLKIQPAKLEDSAVYLCASSSFSGSGRNEQFFGPGTRLTVL.

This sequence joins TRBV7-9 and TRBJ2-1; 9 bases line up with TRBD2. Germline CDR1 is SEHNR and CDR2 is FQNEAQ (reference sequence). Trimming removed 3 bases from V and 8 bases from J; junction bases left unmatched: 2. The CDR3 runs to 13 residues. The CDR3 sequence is CASSFVAGDEQFF. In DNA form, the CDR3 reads TGTGCCAGCAGCTTCGTAGCGGGGGATGAGCAGTTCTTC. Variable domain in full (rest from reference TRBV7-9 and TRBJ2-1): DTGVSQNPRHKITKRGQNVTFRCDPISEHNRLYWYRQTLGQGPEFLTYFQNEAQLEKSRLLSDRFSAERPKGSFSTLEIQRTEQGDSAMYLCASSFVAGDEQFFGPGTRLTVL.

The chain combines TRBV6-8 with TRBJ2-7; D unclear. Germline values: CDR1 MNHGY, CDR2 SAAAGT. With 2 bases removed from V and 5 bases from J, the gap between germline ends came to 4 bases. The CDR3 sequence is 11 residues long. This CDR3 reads CASSYGDEQYF. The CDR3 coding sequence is TGTGCCAGCAGTTACGGTGACGAGCAGTACTTC.

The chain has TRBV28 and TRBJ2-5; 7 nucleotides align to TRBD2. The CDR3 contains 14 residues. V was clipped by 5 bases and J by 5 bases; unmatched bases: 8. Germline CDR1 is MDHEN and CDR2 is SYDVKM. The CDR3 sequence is CASSPPTSVETQYF. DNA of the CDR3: TGTGCCAGCAGTCCTCCCACTAGCGTGGAGACCCAGTACTTC. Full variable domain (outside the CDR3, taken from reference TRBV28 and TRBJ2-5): DVKVTQSSRYLVKRTGEKVFLECVQDMDHENMFWYRQDPGLGLRLIYFSYDVKMKEKGDIPEGYSVSREKKERFSLILESASTNQTSMYLCASSPPTSVETQYFGPGTRLLVL.

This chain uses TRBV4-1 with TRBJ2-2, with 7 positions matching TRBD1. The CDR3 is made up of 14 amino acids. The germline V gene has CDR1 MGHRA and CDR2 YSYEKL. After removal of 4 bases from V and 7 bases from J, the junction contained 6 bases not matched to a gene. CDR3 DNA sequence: TGCGCCAGCAGCCCCTGGACAGGACACGGGGAGCTGTTTTTT. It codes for CASSPWTGHGELFF.

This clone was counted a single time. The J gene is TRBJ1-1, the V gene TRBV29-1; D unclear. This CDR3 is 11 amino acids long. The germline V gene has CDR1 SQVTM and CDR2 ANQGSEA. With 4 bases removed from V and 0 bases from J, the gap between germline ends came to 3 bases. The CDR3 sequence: CSVVLNTEAFF. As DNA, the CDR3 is TGCAGCGTTGTATTGAACACTGAAGCTTTCTTT.